This TCR beta chain originates from a study of beta chain features in type 1 diabetes. Study background: Over all samples combined, fewer than 140,000,000 sorted cells were examined. Regarding the study as a whole: Reduced insertions and increased deletions marked VDJ junctions in type 1 diabetes patients. All four CD4+ subsets from Type 1 diabetes patients carried moderately but significantly shorter TCRB CDR3s.

With 1 base clipped from V and 3 bases from J, the junction kept 4 bases outside the gene matches. Germline V gene sequence: CDR1 GTSNPN, CDR2 SVGIG (reference sequence). The CDR3 is 16 amino acids. About this clone: Its antigen is currently unknown.

Isolated RNA was reverse transcribed in full, so expressed TCRB transcripts were sequenced. Produced via immunoSEQ multiplex PCR; TCRdb's table is partial and in-frame only. The table lists fewer than 300,000 clones, around 21% of them singletons, with approximately 0.029% in the top ten. The chain recombines TRBV30 with TRBJ1-5; 12 positions agree with TRBD1. The specimen was naive CD4+ T cells from blood. This receptor was taken from a woman in her 40s with type 1 diabetes. The CDR3 DNA reads as TGTGCCTGGAGTGGGGGGACAGGGGGCCTCAATCAGCCCCAGCATTTT. This sequence encodes CAWSGGTGGLNQPQHF.